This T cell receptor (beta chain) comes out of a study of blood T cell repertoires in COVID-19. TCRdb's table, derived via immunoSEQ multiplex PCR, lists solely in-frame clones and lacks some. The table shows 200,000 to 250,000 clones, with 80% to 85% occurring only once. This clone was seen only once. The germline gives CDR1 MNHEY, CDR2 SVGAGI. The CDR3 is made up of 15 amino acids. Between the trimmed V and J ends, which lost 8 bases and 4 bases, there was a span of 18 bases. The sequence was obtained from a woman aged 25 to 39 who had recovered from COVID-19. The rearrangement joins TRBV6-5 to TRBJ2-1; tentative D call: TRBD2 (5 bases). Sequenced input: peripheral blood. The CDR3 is CASREGWPLYNEQFF. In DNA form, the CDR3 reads TGTGCCAGCCGCGAGGGCTGGCCCCTTTACAATGAGCAGTTCTTC.